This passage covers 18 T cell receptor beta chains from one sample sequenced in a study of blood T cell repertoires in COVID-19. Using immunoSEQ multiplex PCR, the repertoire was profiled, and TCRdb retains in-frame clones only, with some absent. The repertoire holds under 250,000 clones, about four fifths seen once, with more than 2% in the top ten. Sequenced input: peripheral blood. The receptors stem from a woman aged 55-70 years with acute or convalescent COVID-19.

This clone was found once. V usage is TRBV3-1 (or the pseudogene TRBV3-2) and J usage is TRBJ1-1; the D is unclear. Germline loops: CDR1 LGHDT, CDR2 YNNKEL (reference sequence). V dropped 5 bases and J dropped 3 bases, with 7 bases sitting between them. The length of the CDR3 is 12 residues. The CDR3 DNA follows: TGTGCCAGCAGCGCCCGGGACACTGAAGCTTTCTTT. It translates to CASSARDTEAFF.

CDR3 in amino acids: CASRPGGGVTEAFF. In DNA form, the CDR3 reads TGTGCCAGCAGACCAGGGGGCGGGGTCACTGAAGCTTTCTTT. This chain joins TRBV6-5 and TRBJ1-1; TRBD1 agrees at 8 bases. After removal of 6 bases from V and 4 bases from J, the junction contained 7 bases not matched to a gene. Germline lookup yields CDR1 MNHEY and CDR2 SVGAGI. The CDR3 loop spans 14 amino acids.

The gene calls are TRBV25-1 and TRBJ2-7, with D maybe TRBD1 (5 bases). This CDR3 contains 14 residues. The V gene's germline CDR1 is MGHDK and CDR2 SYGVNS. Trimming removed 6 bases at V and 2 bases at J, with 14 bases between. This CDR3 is CASRSAGKTYEQYF. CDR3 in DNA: TGTGCCAGCAGGTCGGCAGGGAAAACCTACGAGCAGTACTTC.

In DNA, the CDR3 is TGTGCCAGCAGCACACAGAGTACCTACGAGCAGTACTTC. Translating gives CASSTQSTYEQYF. The gene calls are TRBV7-2 and TRBJ2-7; D not certain. The germline V gene has CDR1 SGHTA and CDR2 FQGNSA. This CDR3 has 13 amino acids. The germline V and J ends were trimmed by 5 bases and 2 bases, with 10 bases remaining between them.

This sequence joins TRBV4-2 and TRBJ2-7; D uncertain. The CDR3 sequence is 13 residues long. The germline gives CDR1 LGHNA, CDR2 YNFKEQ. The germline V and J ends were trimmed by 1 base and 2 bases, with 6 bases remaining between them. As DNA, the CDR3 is TGTGCCAGCAGCCAAGGGCTAGCCTACGAGCAGTACTTC. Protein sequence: CASSQGLAYEQYF.

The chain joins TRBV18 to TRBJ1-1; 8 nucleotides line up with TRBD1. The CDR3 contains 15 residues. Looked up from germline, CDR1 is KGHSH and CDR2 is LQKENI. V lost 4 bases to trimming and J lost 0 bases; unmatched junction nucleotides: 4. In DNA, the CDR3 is TGTGCCAGCTCACAAGACAGGGGTATGAACACTGAAGCTTTCTTT. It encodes CASSQDRGMNTEAFF.

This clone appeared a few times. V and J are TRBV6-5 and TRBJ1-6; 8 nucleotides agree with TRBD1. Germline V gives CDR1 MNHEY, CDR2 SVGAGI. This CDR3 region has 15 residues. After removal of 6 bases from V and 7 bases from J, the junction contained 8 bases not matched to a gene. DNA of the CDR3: TGTGCCAGCAGAGTGCAGGGGGCCGGAAATTCACCCCTCCACTTT. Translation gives CASRVQGAGNSPLHF.

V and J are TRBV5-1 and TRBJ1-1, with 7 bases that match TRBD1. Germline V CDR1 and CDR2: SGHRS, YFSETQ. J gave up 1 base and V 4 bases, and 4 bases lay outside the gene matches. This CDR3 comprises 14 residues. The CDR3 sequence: CASSTGERNTEAFF. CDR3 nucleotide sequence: TGCGCCAGCAGCACAGGGGAAAGGAACACTGAAGCTTTCTTT.

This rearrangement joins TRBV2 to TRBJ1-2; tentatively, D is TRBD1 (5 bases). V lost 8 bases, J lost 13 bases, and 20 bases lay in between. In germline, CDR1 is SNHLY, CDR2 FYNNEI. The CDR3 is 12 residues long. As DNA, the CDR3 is TGTGCCAGCTGTGTGGGGGGGTCGGGGTTCACCTTC. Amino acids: CASCVGGSGFTF.

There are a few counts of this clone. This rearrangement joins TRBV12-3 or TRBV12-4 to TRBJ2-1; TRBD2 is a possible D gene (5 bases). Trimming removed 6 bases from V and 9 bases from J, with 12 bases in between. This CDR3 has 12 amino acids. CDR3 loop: CASRNIGSEQFF. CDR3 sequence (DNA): TGTGCCAGCAGGAACATAGGGAGTGAGCAGTTCTTC.

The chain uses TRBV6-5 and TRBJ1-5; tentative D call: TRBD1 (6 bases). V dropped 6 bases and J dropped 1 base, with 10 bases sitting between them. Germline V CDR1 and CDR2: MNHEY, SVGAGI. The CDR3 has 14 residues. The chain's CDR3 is CASRHRESNQPQHF. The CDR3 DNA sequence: TGTGCCAGCAGACACAGGGAGAGCAATCAGCCCCAGCATTTT.

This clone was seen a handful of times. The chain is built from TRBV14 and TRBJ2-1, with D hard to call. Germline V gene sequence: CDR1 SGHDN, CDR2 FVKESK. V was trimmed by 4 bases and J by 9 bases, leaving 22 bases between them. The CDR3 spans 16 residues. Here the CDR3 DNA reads TGTGCCAGCAGCCCCTTGACCAATAACTACGCAGCTGAGCAGTTCTTC. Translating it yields CASSPLTNNYAAEQFF.

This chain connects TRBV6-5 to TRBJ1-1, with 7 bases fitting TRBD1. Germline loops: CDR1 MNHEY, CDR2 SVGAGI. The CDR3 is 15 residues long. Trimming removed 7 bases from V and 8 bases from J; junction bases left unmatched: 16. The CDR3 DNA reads TGTGCCAGCAACGGCAAACAGGGGCCGATCAAAGAAGCTTTCTTT. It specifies CASNGKQGPIKEAFF.

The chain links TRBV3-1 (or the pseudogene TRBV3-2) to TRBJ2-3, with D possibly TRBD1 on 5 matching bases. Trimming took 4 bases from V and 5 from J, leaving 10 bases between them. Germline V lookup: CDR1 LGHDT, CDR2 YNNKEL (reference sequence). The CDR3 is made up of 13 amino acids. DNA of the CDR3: TGTGCCAGCAGCCGAGACAGAGGAGATACGCAGTATTTT. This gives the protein CASSRDRGDTQYF.

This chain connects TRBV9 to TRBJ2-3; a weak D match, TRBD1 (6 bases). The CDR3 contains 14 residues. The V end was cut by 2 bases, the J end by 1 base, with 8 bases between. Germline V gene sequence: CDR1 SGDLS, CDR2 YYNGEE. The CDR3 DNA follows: TGTGCCAGCAGCGTCGAGGGGGGCACAGATACGCAGTATTTT. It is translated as CASSVEGGTDTQYF.

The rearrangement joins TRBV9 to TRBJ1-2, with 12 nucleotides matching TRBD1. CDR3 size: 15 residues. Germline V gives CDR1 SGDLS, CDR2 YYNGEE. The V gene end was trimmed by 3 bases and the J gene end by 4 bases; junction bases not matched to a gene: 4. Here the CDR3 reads CASSGDRGQFYGYTF. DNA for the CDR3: TGTGCCAGCAGCGGGGACAGGGGGCAGTTCTATGGCTACACCTTC.

CDR3 protein: CARIFEHRDTGELFF. The CDR3 DNA sequence: TGCGCCAGAATCTTTGAGCATAGAGACACCGGGGAGCTGTTTTTT. The chain combines TRBV10-1 with TRBJ2-2; D uncertain. Trimming removed 9 bases at V and 3 bases at J, with 17 bases between. CDR1 and CDR2 (germline): WNHNN, SYGVQD (reference sequence). CDR3 length: 15 residues.

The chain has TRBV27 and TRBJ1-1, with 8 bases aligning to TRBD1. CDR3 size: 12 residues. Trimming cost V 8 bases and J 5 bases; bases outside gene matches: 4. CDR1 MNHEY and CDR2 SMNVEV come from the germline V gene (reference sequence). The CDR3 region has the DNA TGTGCCAGCGGTCGACAGGGGACTGAAGCTTTCTTT. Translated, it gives CASGRQGTEAFF.